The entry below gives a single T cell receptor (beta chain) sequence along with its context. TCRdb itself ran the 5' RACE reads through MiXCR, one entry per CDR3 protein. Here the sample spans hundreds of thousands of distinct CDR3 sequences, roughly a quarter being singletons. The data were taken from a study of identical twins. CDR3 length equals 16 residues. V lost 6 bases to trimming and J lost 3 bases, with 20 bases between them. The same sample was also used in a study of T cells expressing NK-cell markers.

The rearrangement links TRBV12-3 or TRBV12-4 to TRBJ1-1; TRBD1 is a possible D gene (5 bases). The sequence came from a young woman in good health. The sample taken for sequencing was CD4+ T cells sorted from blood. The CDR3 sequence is CASSGPRGRADTEAFF. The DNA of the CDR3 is TGTGCCAGCAGCGGCCCTCGGGGCAGGGCGGACACTGAAGCTTTCTTT.